Listed here are 4 T cell receptor beta chains from one sample, sequenced in a study of shared clonotypes between healthy human individuals. Clones were read by immunoSEQ multiplex PCR, and TCRdb kept only the in-frame ones, dropping some. The sample lists about 600,000 clones; roughly 97% were seen once. The material sequenced was naive CD4+ T cells sorted from blood. Described subset: CD45RA+ positively selected. The receptors derive from a woman between 25 and 40 years old in good health.

This chain uses TRBV5-1 with TRBJ2-2; D not resolved. V lost 0 bases to trimming and J lost 3 bases, with 9 bases between them. CDR3 size: 15 residues. Germline assignment: CDR1 SGHRS and CDR2 YFSETQ. The CDR3 sequence: CASSLGLGDTGELFF. The CDR3 coding sequence is TGCGCCAGCAGCTTGGGGCTAGGCGACACCGGGGAGCTGTTTTTT.

The V and J genes are TRBV28 and TRBJ2-7, with D maybe TRBD2 (6 bases). From germline, CDR1 is MDHEN and CDR2 SYDVKM. Trimming took off 6 bases at V and 2 bases at J, with 17 bases between the two ends. CDR3 length equals 15 residues. CDR3 in amino acids: CASRMTGTPAYEQYF. In DNA, the CDR3 is TGTGCCAGCAGGATGACCGGGACTCCCGCCTACGAGCAGTACTTC.

This rearrangement joins TRBV6-5 to TRBJ1-1; 9 bases are shared with TRBD1. Germline V CDR1 and CDR2: MNHEY, SVGAGI. The V gene end was trimmed by 6 bases and the J gene end by 5 bases; junction bases not matched to a gene: 10. This CDR3 is 15 amino acids long. CDR3 sequence (DNA): TGTGCCAGCAGGGTGGACAGGGGAGTATGGACTGAAGCTTTCTTT. Its protein product is CASRVDRGVWTEAFF.

The chain links TRBV7-6 to TRBJ1-3; 10 positions match TRBD1. The CDR3 is 16 amino acids. Germline CDR1 and CDR2: SGHVS and FNYEAQ. Trimming took 0 bases from V and 4 from J; bases not matched to a gene: 3. Written as DNA, the CDR3 is TGTGCCAGCAGCTTAGCCCCGACAGGGGGCGGAAACACCATATATTTT. Translated: CASSLAPTGGGNTIYF.